The T cell receptor (beta chain) described here comes from a study of T cells in Graves' hyperthyroidism and ophthalmopathy. Overall study findings and caveats: In blood, most of the thyroid clonotypes expanded above 0.001 were also present.

The study enrolled patients aged 18 to 65 with newly diagnosed hyperthyroidism of under 2 months' duration. Uncontrolled infection, other autoimmune disease, pregnancy and lactation each barred patients from inclusion. Fresh 10 ml peripheral blood yielded PBMCs. This CDR3 comprises 12 residues. Losses at the gene ends were 6 bases for V and 10 bases for J; bases not matched to a gene: 5. In germline, CDR1 is MNHEY, CDR2 SVGEGT. RNA transcripts served as the template for amplifying TCR beta CDR3 regions. First-round RT-PCR targeting the TCR CDR3 was performed with the HTBI primer set. Via MiXCR, TCRdb re-called the multiplex PCR reads, giving one row per CDR3 protein. The sample holds 600,000 to 750,000 distinct CDR3 sequences, 15% to 20% seen once. Regarding this clonotype: As yet, its antigen is unknown.

The sequence came from a man aged 50-60 years with Graves' hyperthyroidism. What was sequenced was blood. The chain links TRBV6-2 or TRBV6-3 to TRBJ1-1; the match to TRBD1 covers 10 bases. CDR3 amino acids: CASRLGQGGAFF. The DNA of the CDR3 is TGTGCCAGCAGACTCGGACAGGGGGGAGCTTTCTTT.